This TCR beta chain was captured in a study of blood T cells in healthy people across ages. A J-beta primer mix and a sample-barcoded 5' primer were used in a second PCR of about 7 to 12 cycles. TCRdb itself ran the 5' RACE reads through MiXCR, one entry per CDR3 protein. The table has about 1.6 million distinct CDR3 sequences, roughly a third seen once. Drawing of peripheral blood yielded about 10 milliliters from each donor. This clonotype was recorded at least ten times. The specimen sequenced was blood. The TCR was taken from a woman aged 25 to 45 in good health.

The CDR3 sequence: CASSPSGVTYEQYF. In DNA form, the CDR3 reads TGTGCCAGCAGCCCCTCGGGGGTTACGTACGAGCAGTACTTC. The chain couples TRBV7-2 to TRBJ2-7; TRBD2 is a possible D gene (6 bases). In germline, CDR1 is SGHTA, CDR2 FQGNSA. This CDR3 comprises 14 residues. The V end lost 5 bases, the J end lost 4 bases, and 15 bases lay between the germline ends.